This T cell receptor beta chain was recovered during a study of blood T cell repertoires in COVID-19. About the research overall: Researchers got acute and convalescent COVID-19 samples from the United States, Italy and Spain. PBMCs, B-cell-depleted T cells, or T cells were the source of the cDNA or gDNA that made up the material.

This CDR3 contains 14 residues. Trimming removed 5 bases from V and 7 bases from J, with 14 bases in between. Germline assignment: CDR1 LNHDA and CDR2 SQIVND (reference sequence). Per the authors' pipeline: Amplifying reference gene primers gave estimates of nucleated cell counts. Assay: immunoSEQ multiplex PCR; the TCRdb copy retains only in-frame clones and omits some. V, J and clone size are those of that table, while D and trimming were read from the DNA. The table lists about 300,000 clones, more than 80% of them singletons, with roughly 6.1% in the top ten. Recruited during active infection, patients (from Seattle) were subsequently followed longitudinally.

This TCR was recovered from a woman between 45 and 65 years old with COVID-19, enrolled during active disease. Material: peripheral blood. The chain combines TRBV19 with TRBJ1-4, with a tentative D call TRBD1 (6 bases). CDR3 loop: CASSFTGFGEKLFF. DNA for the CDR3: TGTGCCAGTAGTTTCACAGGGTTTGGTGAAAAACTGTTTTTT.